This TCR beta chain is drawn from a study of siplizumab effects on memory and regulatory T cells. Per individual sample, about 10^5 TCR templates were assayed. The data were produced by immunoSEQ multiplex PCR, yet TCRdb's version contains in-frame clones alone and is incomplete. The table shows approximately 65,000 clones, with around 80% occurring only once. Study-level results: Controls had 25% to 30% Treg-derived mappable alloreactive CD4+ clones on average, versus approximately 69% with siplizumab.

The V and J ends lost 4 bases and 2 bases, in that order; junction bases with no gene match: 5. Germline CDR1 reads SGDLS; CDR2 reads YYNGEE. The CDR3 consists of 14 residues. As for this clone: No antigen is known for it.

A few donor pairs also had unstimulated CD4+ and CD8+ naive and memory subsets sequenced. The J gene is TRBJ2-7, the V gene TRBV9, with 8 bases identical to TRBD1. What was sequenced was memory CD4+ T cells sorted from blood. The clonotype was recovered from a human donor in good health. The CDR3 loop is CASSPGQGPYEQYF. CDR3 sequence (DNA): TGTGCCAGCAGCCCCGGACAGGGACCCTACGAGCAGTACTTC.